The 9 T cell receptor beta chains in this list originate from one sample, sequenced in a study of yellow fever vaccine responses in identical twins. TCRdb fed the RT-PCR reads into MiXCR, producing one record per CDR3 protein. This table has some 11,000 distinct CDR3 sequences, 77% appearing once. The source material was T cells from blood (PBMCs), unsorted or a sorted subset (not recorded which), sampled before or after yellow fever vaccination (not recorded which). The receptors here all came from a woman aged 18-29 years who received the yellow fever vaccine.

This sequence joins TRBV11-1 and TRBJ2-7; 10 bases fit TRBD2. Germline assignment: CDR1 SGHAT and CDR2 FQDESV (reference sequence). The CDR3 extends over 16 amino acids. V dropped 1 base and J dropped 3; count of bases not matched to a gene: 6. The CDR3 bases are TGTGCCAGCAGCTTAGGGCTAGCGGGAGATATCTACGAGCAGTACTTC. This sequence encodes CASSLGLAGDIYEQYF.

This clonotype was counted once. The genes are TRBV23-1 and TRBJ2-3, with 9 bases fitting TRBD1. TRBV23-1 is recorded as an ORF, its role being uncertain. The CDR3 runs 16 residues. The V and J ends lost 7 bases and 2 bases, in that order; junction bases with no gene match: 10. The CDR3, as DNA: TGCGCCAGCACCTTAAGACAGGGGGGGCCCACAGATACGCAGTATTTT. Translated: CASTLRQGGPTDTQYF.

This clonotype was counted once. The chain's CDR3 is CASSSGQNTGELFF. In DNA form, the CDR3 reads TGTGCCAGCAGCTCTGGACAGAACACCGGGGAGCTGTTTTTT. The rearrangement links TRBV11-1 to TRBJ2-2, with a tentative D call TRBD1 (5 bases). Per germline, CDR1 SGHAT and CDR2 FQDESV (reference sequence). V lost 4 bases to trimming and J lost 1 base, with 7 bases between them. The CDR3 consists of 14 residues.

V usage is TRBV20-1 and J usage is TRBJ2-1; 13 nucleotides agree with TRBD2. The germline gives CDR1 DFQATT, CDR2 SNEGSKA (reference sequence). The CDR3 loop spans 16 amino acids. The CDR3 loop reads CSPLRTSGSLYNEQFF. The CDR3 bases are TGCAGCCCGCTAAGGACTAGCGGGAGCCTCTACAATGAGCAGTTCTTC.

J is TRBJ2-1 and V is TRBV9, with 10 bases aligning to TRBD1. Unmatched junction bases numbered 2, after V lost 3 bases and J lost 8 bases. CDR1 and CDR2 (germline): SGDLS, YYNGEE. The CDR3 sequence is 13 residues long. The CDR3 sequence is CASSAGTGDEQFF. CDR3 coding DNA: TGTGCCAGCAGCGCCGGGACAGGGGATGAGCAGTTCTTC.

This rearrangement joins TRBV11-1 to TRBJ2-3; the D is unclear. Germline V gene lookup returns CDR1 SGHAT and CDR2 FQDESV (reference sequence). V was trimmed by 1 base and J by 0 bases, leaving 5 bases between them. This CDR3 contains 14 residues. CDR3 region: CASSLERSTDTQYF. In DNA form, the CDR3 reads TGTGCCAGCAGCTTAGAAAGGAGCACAGATACGCAGTATTTT.

This clonotype came up a few times. The chain recombines TRBV28 with TRBJ1-2; D is unresolved. Germline lookup yields CDR1 MDHEN and CDR2 SYDVKM. The CDR3 is 11 residues long. Trimming shortened V by 2 bases and J by 9 bases, and 7 bases separated the two germline ends. CDR3: CASSLSVRYTF. The CDR3 bases are TGTGCCAGCAGTTTAAGTGTCCGCTACACCTTC.

This clonotype is labeled as medium-sized (0.01 to 0.1%). The chain couples TRBV12-3 or TRBV12-4 to TRBJ1-1; D gene uncertain. The CDR3 is 15 residues long. V was pared by 10 bases and J by 2 bases, with 20 bases between. The DNA of the CDR3 is TGTGCCACCCCGACTCTCCGCCGGGGAAACACTGAAGCTTTCTTT. It specifies CATPTLRRGNTEAFF.

This clonotype was seen more than once but under ten times. The chain uses TRBV29-1 and TRBJ2-3; no definite D call. The CDR3 covers 13 residues. Germline-derived CDR1 and CDR2 are SQVTM and ANQGSEA. Trimming pared 5 bases from V and 0 bases from J, leaving 9 bases between. CDR3 loop: CSVNDGSTDTQYF. The DNA of the CDR3 is TGCAGCGTTAACGACGGAAGCACAGATACGCAGTATTTT.